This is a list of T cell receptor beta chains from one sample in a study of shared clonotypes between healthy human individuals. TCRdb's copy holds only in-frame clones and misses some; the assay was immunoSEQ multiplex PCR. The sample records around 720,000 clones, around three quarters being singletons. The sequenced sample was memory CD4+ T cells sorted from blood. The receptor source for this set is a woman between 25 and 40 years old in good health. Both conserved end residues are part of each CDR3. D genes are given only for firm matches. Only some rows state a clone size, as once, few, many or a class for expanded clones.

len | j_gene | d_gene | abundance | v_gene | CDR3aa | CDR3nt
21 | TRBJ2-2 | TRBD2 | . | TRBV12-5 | CASGSSRRGGILLSDTGELFF | TGTGCTAGTGGTTCCTCCCGCCGGGGGGGCATTTTATTGTCGGACACCGGGGAGCTGTTTTTT
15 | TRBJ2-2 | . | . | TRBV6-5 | CASSYRTANTGELFF | TGTGCCAGCAGTTACAGGACGGCGAACACCGGGGAGCTGTTTTTT
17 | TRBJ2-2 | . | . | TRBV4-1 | CASSQDWGTSNTGELFF | TGCGCCAGCAGCCAAGATTGGGGGACATCGAACACCGGGGAGCTGTTTTTT
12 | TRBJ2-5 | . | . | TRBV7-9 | CASSPPSKTQYF | TGTGCCAGCAGCCCCCCCTCTAAGACCCAGTACTTC
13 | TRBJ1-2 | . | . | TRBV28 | CASSPQENYGYTF | TGTGCCAGCAGTCCACAGGAAAACTATGGCTACACCTTC
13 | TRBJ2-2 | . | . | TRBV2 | CASSGIFRGELFF | TGTGCCAGCAGTGGAATCTTTCGCGGGGAGCTGTTTTTT
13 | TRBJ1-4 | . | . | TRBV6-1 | CASSEARTEKLFF | TGTGCCAGCAGTGAAGCTCGGACAGAAAAACTGTTTTTT
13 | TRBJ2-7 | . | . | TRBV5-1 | CASSWGSGDEQYF | TGCGCCAGCAGCTGGGGGTCAGGGGACGAGCAGTACTTC
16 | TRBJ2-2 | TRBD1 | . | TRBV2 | CASKPGTGLNTGELFF | TGTGCCAGCAAACCCGGGACAGGGCTGAACACCGGGGAGCTGTTTTTT
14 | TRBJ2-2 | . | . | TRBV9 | CASSVESGTGELFF | TGTGCCAGCAGCGTAGAATCGGGGACCGGGGAGCTGTTTTTT
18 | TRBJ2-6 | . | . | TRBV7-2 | CASSLELLLLGGANVLTF | TGTGCCAGCAGCTTAGAGCTTCTCCTGTTGGGCGGGGCCAACGTCCTGACTTTC
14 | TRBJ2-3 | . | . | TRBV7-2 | CASSFYLETDTQYF | TGTGCCAGCAGCTTCTATCTAGAAACAGATACGCAGTATTTT
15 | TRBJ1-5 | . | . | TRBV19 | CASSEITLSNQPQHF | TGTGCCAGTAGCGAAATAACCCTGAGTAATCAGCCCCAGCATTTT
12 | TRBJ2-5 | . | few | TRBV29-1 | CSASQGGETQYF | TGCAGCGCCTCACAGGGTGGAGAGACCCAGTACTTC
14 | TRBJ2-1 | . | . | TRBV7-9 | CASSLTSSYNEQFF | TGTGCCAGCAGCTTGACCAGCTCCTACAATGAGCAGTTCTTC
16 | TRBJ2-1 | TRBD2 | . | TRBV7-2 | CASSPWGLAGENEQFF | TGTGCCAGCAGCCCCTGGGGACTAGCGGGAGAGAATGAGCAGTTCTTC
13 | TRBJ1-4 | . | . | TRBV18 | CASSRGPNEKLFF | TGTGCCAGCTCACGCGGGCCTAATGAAAAACTGTTTTTT
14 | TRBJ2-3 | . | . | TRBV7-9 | CASSSPGQGDTQYF | TGTGCCAGCAGCTCCCCGGGGCAGGGAGATACGCAGTATTTT
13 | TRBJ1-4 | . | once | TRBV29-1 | CSVGGGRGEKLFF | TGCAGCGTCGGGGGGGGTAGAGGTGAAAAACTGTTTTTT
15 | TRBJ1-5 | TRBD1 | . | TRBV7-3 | CASSPHRDRSQPQHF | TGTGCCAGCAGCCCACACCGGGACAGAAGTCAGCCCCAGCATTTT
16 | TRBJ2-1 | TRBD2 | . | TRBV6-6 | CASSYRTSGNQGEQFF | TGTGCCAGCAGTTACAGGACTAGCGGGAACCAGGGTGAGCAGTTCTTC
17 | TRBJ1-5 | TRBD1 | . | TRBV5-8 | CASSLQTGFYSNQPQHF | TGTGCCAGCAGCTTGCAGACAGGGTTTTATAGCAATCAGCCCCAGCATTTT
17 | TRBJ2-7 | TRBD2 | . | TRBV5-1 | CASSLGWGLASVYEQYF | TGCGCCAGCAGCTTGGGGTGGGGACTAGCGTCTGTATACGAGCAGTACTTC
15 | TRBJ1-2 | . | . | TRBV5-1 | CASSFGLGQDYGYTF | TGCGCCAGCAGCTTTGGTCTGGGCCAGGACTATGGCTACACCTTC